This passage covers 17 T cell receptor beta chains from one sample sequenced in a study of cytomegalovirus exposure and HLA in healthy donors. It was with 60 Vbeta and 13 Jbeta primers that the PCR ran. Here immunoSEQ multiplex PCR was the method, and the copy in TCRdb shows in-frame clones only, minus some. The sample has approximately 27,000 clones, approximately 70% seen once; the top ten hold about 4.2%. What was sequenced was PBMCs. The receptors originated from a woman aged 45-65 years in good health and CMV-seronegative.

This clone was found a few times. This chain connects TRBV6-5 to TRBJ1-2; 9 nucleotides agree with TRBD1. The CDR3 has 14 amino acids. Germline CDR1 reads MNHEY; CDR2 reads SVGAGI. Trimming removed 6 bases from V and 5 bases from J; junction bases left unmatched: 7. The CDR3: CASSRQGVGYGYTF. The CDR3 DNA reads as TGTGCCAGCAGCCGACAGGGGGTAGGGTATGGCTACACCTTC.

The chain couples TRBV29-1 to TRBJ1-1, with 9 bases lining up with TRBD1. The CDR3 is made up of 13 amino acids. Germline CDR1 reads SQVTM; CDR2 reads ANQGSEA. V shed 3 bases, J shed 4 bases, and the junction held 3 bases outside the gene matches. The DNA for the CDR3 is TGCAGCGTTGAGTGGACAGGGGCCACTGAAGCTTTCTTT. Its translation is CSVEWTGATEAFF.

This chain connects TRBV29-1 to TRBJ2-1; a weak D match, TRBD2 (5 bases). The germline gives CDR1 SQVTM, CDR2 ANQGSEA. Trimming shortened V by 3 bases and J by 8 bases, and 8 bases separated the two germline ends. The CDR3 loop spans 11 amino acids. The CDR3 here is CSVEGSDEQFF. The CDR3 bases are TGCAGCGTTGAGGGTAGCGATGAGCAGTTCTTC.

The rearrangement links TRBV5-6 to TRBJ1-5, with a tentative D call TRBD1 (5 bases). CDR3 length: 14 amino acids. V was clipped by 3 bases and J by 2 bases, with 9 bases between them. Germline V gene sequence: CDR1 SGHDT, CDR2 YYEEEE. Written as DNA, the CDR3 is TGTGCCAGCAGCTCCAGGGCCCGCAATCAGCCCCAGCATTTT. This gives the protein CASSSRARNQPQHF.

The genes are TRBV9 and TRBJ2-7; TRBD2 matches 9 bases. The ends lost 3 bases at V and 5 bases at J; junction bases unmatched: 9. The CDR3 loop spans 15 amino acids. Germline V gene data show CDR1 as SGDLS and CDR2 as YYNGEE. The CDR3 loop is CASSARLSGGDEQYF. The CDR3 nucleotides read TGTGCCAGCAGCGCTCGCCTTAGCGGGGGCGACGAGCAGTACTTC.

This clone appeared a single time. V and J are TRBV18 and TRBJ1-1; 7 positions agree with TRBD1. V shed 6 bases and J 0 bases; nucleotides not matched to a gene: 4. CDR1 and CDR2 (germline): KGHSH, LQKENI. The length of the CDR3 is 14 residues. CDR3 bases: TGTGCCAGCTCCCCGAGGGGGCTGAACACTGAAGCTTTCTTT. Translation: CASSPRGLNTEAFF.

The chain joins TRBV6-1 to TRBJ2-4; the D gene is possibly TRBD1 (5 bases). The ends were cut back, 3 bases at V and 15 bases at J, with 12 bases in the middle. CDR1 MNHNS and CDR2 SASEGT come from the germline V gene. The CDR3 is made up of 11 amino acids. Here the CDR3 reads CASSEDISRYF. CDR3 nucleotide sequence: TGTGCCAGCAGTGAGGACATCTCTCGGTACTTC.

The CDR3 region has the DNA TGTGCCACCAGCAGAGTAAGGGGTCAGCCCCAGCATTTT. This gives the protein CATSRVRGQPQHF. The chain uses TRBV15 and TRBJ1-5; the D gene is possibly TRBD1 (5 bases). The CDR3 runs 13 residues. Germline-derived CDR1 and CDR2 are LNHNV and YYDKDF (reference sequence). Trimming shortened V by 1 base and J by 6 bases, and 7 bases separated the two germline ends.

This chain joins TRBV7-9 and TRBJ1-1; 7 nucleotides agree with TRBD1. CDR3 length equals 15 residues. With 5 bases clipped from V and 8 bases from J, the junction kept 14 bases outside the gene matches. Germline CDR1 SEHNR, CDR2 FQNEAQ (reference sequence). CDR3 sequence: CASSLHLGQAMEAFF. The CDR3 DNA is TGTGCCAGCAGCCTCCATCTCGGACAGGCTATGGAAGCTTTCTTT.

The genes are TRBV29-1 and TRBJ2-2, with 11 bases lining up with TRBD2. The germline V gene has CDR1 SQVTM and CDR2 ANQGSEA. Unmatched junction bases numbered 7, after V lost 3 bases and J lost 4 bases. The CDR3 contains 16 residues. For the CDR3, the DNA is TGCAGCGTTGAGGCCGGGACTAGCGGCCTCACCGGGGAGCTGTTTTTT. Translation gives CSVEAGTSGLTGELFF.

The table lists this clone with a few counts. The chain joins TRBV6-5 to TRBJ1-2, with D tentatively TRBD1 (6 bases). Germline CDR1 and CDR2: MNHEY and SVGAGI. V lost 2 bases and J 8 bases, leaving 18 bases between the germline ends. This CDR3 is built from 15 residues. The DNA for the CDR3 is TGTGCCAGCAGTTACCTTAGGCAGGGGAGGGGAGGCTACACCTTC. This translates into CASSYLRQGRGGYTF.

The gene calls are TRBV5-4 and TRBJ2-5; D perhaps matches TRBD1 (6 bases). Trimming took off 3 bases at V and 4 bases at J, with 13 bases between the two ends. Germline-derived CDR1 and CDR2 are SGHNT and YYREEE (reference sequence). The CDR3 consists of 14 residues. The CDR3 sequence is CASSSGTQLETQYF. CDR3 sequence (DNA): TGTGCCAGCAGCTCCGGGACACAACTAGAGACCCAGTACTTC.

V usage is TRBV6-6 and J usage is TRBJ2-3; the match to TRBD2 covers 9 bases. CDR1 and CDR2 (germline): MNHNY, SVGAGI (reference sequence). V dropped 6 bases and J dropped 4; count of bases not matched to a gene: 8. The length of the CDR3 is 15 residues. CDR3 protein: CASSRSGSTSDTQYF. The CDR3 nucleotides read TGTGCCAGCAGCCGTAGCGGGAGTACGTCAGATACGCAGTATTTT.

This clone was detected only once. This chain connects TRBV29-1 to TRBJ1-1, with TRBD1 as a possible D gene (5 bases). Germline CDR1 and CDR2: SQVTM and ANQGSEA. V was pared by 3 bases and J by 7 bases, with 6 bases between. The CDR3 runs to 10 residues. As DNA, the CDR3 is TGCAGCGTTGAGGACATTGAAGCTTTCTTT. Amino acids: CSVEDIEAFF. Full variable domain (outside the CDR3, taken from reference TRBV29-1 and TRBJ1-1): SAVISQKPSRDICQRGTSLTIQCQVDSQVTMMFWYRQQPGQSLTLIATANQGSEATYESGFVIDKFPISRPNLTFSTLTVSNMSPEDSSIYLCSVEDIEAFFGQGTRLTVV.

This rearrangement joins TRBV6-5 to TRBJ2-3; D perhaps matches TRBD1 (6 bases). Per the germline V gene, CDR1 is MNHEY and CDR2 is SVGAGI. This CDR3 comprises 14 residues. The V and J ends lost 5 bases and 4 bases respectively, with 13 bases between them. The CDR3 loop reads CASSTTRGSDTQYF. Written as DNA, the CDR3 is TGTGCCAGCAGTACCACTAGGGGGTCAGATACGCAGTATTTT.

The DNA of the CDR3 is TGTGCCAGCCCAATGGGGGGGACGCAGTATTTT. Amino acids: CASPMGGTQYF. The gene calls are TRBV2 and TRBJ2-3; TRBD2 matches 7 bases. The CDR3 contains 11 residues. V was clipped by 8 bases and J by 9 bases; unmatched bases: 5. The germline V gene encodes CDR1 SNHLY and CDR2 FYNNEI.

This rearrangement joins TRBV10-3 to TRBJ2-5; 9 bases line up with TRBD1. Germline values: CDR1 ENHRY, CDR2 SYGVKD. This CDR3 has 14 amino acids. The V gene end was trimmed by 3 bases and the J gene end by 6 bases; junction bases not matched to a gene: 5. The CDR3 loop is CAISDRGQGKTQYF. The CDR3 bases are TGTGCCATCAGTGACCGCGGACAGGGGAAGACCCAGTACTTC.